This T cell receptor (beta chain) was identified in a study of Ad26.COV2.S vaccination and SARS-CoV-2 variants. As for the study in general: Enrolled in COV1001, the donor was in the Ad26.COV2.S trial arm, which received the vaccine. Study findings and constraints: Total T cell responses may have been underestimated by the TCR breadth and depth analyses.

V dropped 6 bases and J dropped 3; count of bases not matched to a gene: 4. From germline, CDR1 is SGHTA and CDR2 FQGNSA. The CDR3 spans 14 residues. In the case of this clone: Its antigen is unidentified.

Some clones are missing from TCRdb's copy, which holds only in-frame ones; the method was immunoSEQ multiplex PCR. The sample shows 450,000 to 550,000 clones, 80% to 90% of them seen only once. Treatment indicated: around 19 received Ad26.COV2.S at low or high dose, single or two shots; five or six received placebo; per-sample allocation not given. The investigators took samples on day 63 after the first vaccine or placebo injection. At a Boston site, the person donating was an adult of 18-55 years. The chain carries TRBV7-2 and TRBJ2-4; 8 bases map to TRBD2. This receptor was identified in a person between 18 and 65 years old who received the Ad26.COV2.S COVID-19 vaccine or a placebo. The source was peripheral blood, collected in a trial of Ad26.COV2.S vaccine versus placebo. The CDR3 loop reads CASRASGSKNIQYF. The CDR3 region has the DNA TGTGCCAGCAGGGCCAGCGGGAGCAAAAACATTCAGTACTTC.